One and the same sample provided the 14 T cell receptor beta chains below, sequenced in a study of blood T cell repertoires in COVID-19. Sequenced by immunoSEQ multiplex PCR; TCRdb stores in-frame clones only, minus some. The top ten clones hold roughly 5% of a sample with around 100,000 clones, just over 85% of them seen once. The specimen sequenced was peripheral blood. These receptors all come from a human donor in a cohort sampled during active COVID-19.

The chain carries TRBV11-2 and TRBJ2-7; TRBD2 agrees at 7 bases. The CDR3 has 14 residues. Trimming removed 4 bases from V and 3 bases from J; junction bases left unmatched: 6. Germline CDR1 SGHAT, CDR2 FQNNGV. CDR3 DNA sequence: TGTGCCAGCAGCTCGGGACTATCCGGCTACGAGCAGTACTTC. Translating it yields CASSSGLSGYEQYF. The full variable domain, in which reference TRBV11-2 and TRBJ2-7 provide the parts outside the CDR3, is EAGVAQSPRYKIIEKRQSVAFWCNPISGHATLYWYQQILGQGPKLLIQFQNNGVVDDSQLPKDRFSAERLKGVDSTLKIQPAKLEDSAVYLCASSSGLSGYEQYFGPGTRLTVT.

The table lists this clone with a count of one. The chain combines TRBV7-2 with TRBJ2-5; TRBD2 might be the D (6 bases). V was trimmed by 5 bases and J by 5 bases, leaving 21 bases between them. Germline V gives CDR1 SGHTA, CDR2 FQGNSA. The CDR3 has 16 residues. The CDR3 DNA reads as TGTGCCAGCAGCCTGCAGGGACCAGCAGGAGGGGAGACCCAGTACTTC. As protein: CASSLQGPAGGETQYF.

The chain carries TRBV4-1 and TRBJ2-3, with 7 nucleotides matching TRBD2. The CDR3 sequence is 18 residues long. Germline V gene data show CDR1 as MGHRA and CDR2 as YSYEKL. V shed 0 bases, J shed 1 base, and the junction held 10 bases outside the gene matches. The CDR3 sequence is CASSQESMFAGGTDTQYF. The CDR3 DNA sequence: TGCGCCAGCAGCCAAGAATCGATGTTTGCGGGAGGCACAGATACGCAGTATTTT.

This clone was recorded only once. V usage is TRBV5-5 and J usage is TRBJ1-5, with D tentatively TRBD1 (5 bases). Germline values: CDR1 SGHKS, CDR2 YYEKEE (reference sequence). With 0 bases removed from V and 0 bases from J, the gap between germline ends came to 10 bases. The CDR3 is 16 residues long. CDR3 sequence (DNA): TGTGCCAGCAGCTTGGGACAGTACTATAGCAATCAGCCCCAGCATTTT. It encodes CASSLGQYYSNQPQHF.

The sample holds one count of this clone. The chain couples TRBV28 to TRBJ2-5; D possibly corresponds to TRBD2 (5 bases). Trimming shortened V by 3 bases and J by 2 bases, and 16 bases separated the two germline ends. This CDR3 has 16 residues. CDR1 and CDR2 from the germline V gene are MDHEN and SYDVKM. The CDR3 sequence: CASSFAPSGRQETQYF. The CDR3 region has the DNA TGTGCCAGCAGTTTCGCCCCCTCGGGGAGACAAGAGACCCAGTACTTC. Full variable domain (missing parts from reference TRBV28 and TRBJ2-5): DVKVTQSSRYLVKRTGEKVFLECVQDMDHENMFWYRQDPGLGLRLIYFSYDVKMKEKGDIPEGYSVSREKKERFSLILESASTNQTSMYLCASSFAPSGRQETQYFGPGTRLLVL.

The chain links TRBV28 to TRBJ2-5; D remains ambiguous. V was shortened by 5 bases and J by 5 bases, with 18 bases between the two germline ends. Per the germline V gene, CDR1 is MDHEN and CDR2 is SYDVKM. This CDR3 spans 15 amino acids. CDR3 nucleotide sequence: TGTGCCAGCAGTCCGCCCGGAGCCAGCGCGGAGACCCAGTACTTC. Protein sequence: CASSPPGASAETQYF.

This chain's CDR3 is CAITTVNTEAFF. In nucleotides, the CDR3 is TGTGCCATCACGACAGTAAACACTGAAGCTTTCTTT. The chain uses TRBV7-9 and TRBJ1-1, with D possibly being TRBD1 (5 bases). Trimming cost V 10 bases and J 2 bases, with 11 bases left between them. CDR3 length: 12 residues. The germline V gene has CDR1 SEHNR and CDR2 FQNEAQ (reference sequence).

At least ten counts were recorded for this clone. CDR3 loop: CASSPSVRDRGDLYEQYF. CDR3 in DNA: TGTGCCAGCTCACCCTCAGTCCGGGACAGGGGGGATTTGTACGAGCAGTACTTC. This chain joins TRBV18 and TRBJ2-7; 11 bases agree with TRBD1. The length of the CDR3 is 18 residues. The V gene end was trimmed by 3 bases and the J gene end by 4 bases; junction bases not matched to a gene: 14. Germline lookup yields CDR1 KGHSH and CDR2 LQKENI.

The CDR3 region has the DNA TGCGCCAGCACACCCACAGGGGACTATGGCTACACCTTC. Protein sequence: CASTPTGDYGYTF. This chain joins TRBV5-1 and TRBJ1-2; 7 bases fit TRBD1. The trim removed 6 bases at V and 3 bases at J, leaving 5 bases unmatched. From germline, CDR1 is SGHRS and CDR2 YFSETQ. This CDR3 has 13 residues.

J is TRBJ2-2 and V is TRBV11-3; weak D call: TRBD1 (6 bases). V dropped 4 bases and J dropped 7 bases, with 19 bases sitting between them. CDR3 length equals 16 residues. Germline CDR1 reads SGHNT; CDR2 reads YENEEA. The CDR3 here is CASSSSQGSLGGELFF. The CDR3 DNA reads TGTGCCAGCAGCTCATCACAGGGCTCCCTCGGCGGGGAGCTGTTTTTT.

The chain couples TRBV25-1 to TRBJ1-1, with D possibly being TRBD1 (5 bases). Trimming removed 5 bases from V and 0 bases from J, with 10 bases in between. The CDR3 totals 14 residues. Germline V gene data show CDR1 as MGHDK and CDR2 as SYGVNS. The CDR3 nucleotides are TGTGCCAGCAGTTTAAAAGGGGTGAACACTGAAGCTTTCTTT. It specifies CASSLKGVNTEAFF.

The V call is TRBV25-1, the J call TRBJ1-1; D unclear. CDR1 and CDR2 (germline): MGHDK, SYGVNS. The CDR3 totals 11 residues. V was cut by 5 bases and J by 10 bases, with 11 bases left in between. Here the CDR3 reads CASSSPGGAFF. The CDR3 nucleotides read TGTGCCAGCAGTTCTCCCGGAGGAGCTTTCTTT.

The chain links TRBV5-1 to TRBJ2-1; 12 positions match TRBD1. Germline V gene data show CDR1 as SGHRS and CDR2 as YFSETQ. Unmatched junction bases numbered 2, after V lost 0 bases and J lost 4 bases. There are 16 residues in the CDR3. In nucleotides, the CDR3 is TGCGCCAGCAGCTTGGAGGGACAGGGGGCGTACAATGAGCAGTTCTTC. It specifies CASSLEGQGAYNEQFF.

The CDR3 loop reads CASSLPGGKLFF. The DNA for the CDR3 is TGTGCCAGCAGTTTGCCAGGAGGAAAACTGTTTTTT. The rearrangement uses TRBV27 and TRBJ1-4, with D unresolved. Germline V gives CDR1 MNHEY, CDR2 SMNVEV (reference sequence). This CDR3 comprises 12 residues. The V and J ends lost 3 bases and 10 bases respectively, with 9 bases between them. Full variable domain (outside the CDR3, taken from reference TRBV27 and TRBJ1-4): EAQVTQNPRYLITVTGKKLTVTCSQNMNHEYMSWYRQDPGLGLRQIYYSMNVEVTDKGDVPEGYKVSRKEKRNFPLILESPSPNQTSLYFCASSLPGGKLFFGSGTQLSVL.